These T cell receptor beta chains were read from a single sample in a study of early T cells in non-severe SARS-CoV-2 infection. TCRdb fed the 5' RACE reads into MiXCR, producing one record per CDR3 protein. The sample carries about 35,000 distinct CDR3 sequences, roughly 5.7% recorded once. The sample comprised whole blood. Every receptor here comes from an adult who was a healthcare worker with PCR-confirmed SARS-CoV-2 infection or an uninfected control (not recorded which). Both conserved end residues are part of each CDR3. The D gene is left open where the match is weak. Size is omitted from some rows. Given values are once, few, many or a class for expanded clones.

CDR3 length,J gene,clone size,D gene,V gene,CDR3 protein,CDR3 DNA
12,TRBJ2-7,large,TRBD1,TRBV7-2,CASSTTGVEQYF,TGTGCCAGCAGCACCACAGGGGTCGAGCAGTACTTC
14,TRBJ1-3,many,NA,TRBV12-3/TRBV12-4,CASSFPDPGNTIYF,TGTGCCAGCAGTTTCCCTGACCCAGGAAACACCATATATTTT
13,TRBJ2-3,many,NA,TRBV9,CASSVLVADTQYF,TGTGCCAGCAGCGTATTAGTGGCAGATACGCAGTATTTT
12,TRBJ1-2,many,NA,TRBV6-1,CASSEWGYGYTF,TGTGCCAGCAGTGAGTGGGGCTATGGCTACACCTTC
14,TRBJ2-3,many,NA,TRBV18,CASSPAGNSDTQYF,TGTGCCAGCTCACCAGCTGGGAACTCAGATACGCAGTATTTT
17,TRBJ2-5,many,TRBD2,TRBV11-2,CASSLSGLAGYQETQYF,TGTGCCAGCAGCTTATCGGGACTAGCGGGGTACCAAGAGACCCAGTACTTC
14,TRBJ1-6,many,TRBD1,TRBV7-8,CASSPDRGNSPLHF,TGTGCCAGCAGCCCCGACAGGGGTAATTCACCCCTCCACTTT
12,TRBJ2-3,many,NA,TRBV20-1,CSARTSSDTQYF,TGCAGTGCTAGAACTAGCTCAGATACGCAGTATTTT
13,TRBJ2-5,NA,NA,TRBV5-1,CASSLVGQETQYF,TGCGCCAGCAGCTTGGTAGGCCAAGAGACCCAGTACTTC
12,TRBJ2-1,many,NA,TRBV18,CASSPGGKEQFF,TGTGCCAGCTCACCGGGGGGAAAAGAGCAGTTCTTC
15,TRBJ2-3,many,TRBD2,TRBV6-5,CASKTSGGAVDTQYF,TGTGCCAGCAAGACTAGCGGGGGGGCCGTAGATACGCAGTATTTT
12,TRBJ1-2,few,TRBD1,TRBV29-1,CSVRTGKNGYTF,TGCAGCGTAAGGACAGGGAAAAATGGCTACACCTTC
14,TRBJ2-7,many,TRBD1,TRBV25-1,CASGGTGFSYEQYF,TGTGCCAGCGGCGGGACAGGATTCTCCTACGAGCAGTACTTC
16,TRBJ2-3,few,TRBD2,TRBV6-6,CASTPGGVGPTDTQYF,TGTGCCAGCACCCCGGGGGGTGTGGGACCCACAGATACGCAGTATTTT
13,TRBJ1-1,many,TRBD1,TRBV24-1,CATSATGFTEAFF,TGTGCCACCAGTGCGACAGGGTTCACTGAAGCTTTCTTT
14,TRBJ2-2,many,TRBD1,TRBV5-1,CASSGGQHTGELFF,TGCGCCAGCAGCGGGGGACAGCACACCGGGGAGCTGTTTTTT
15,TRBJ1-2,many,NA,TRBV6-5,CASSPPGGDYYGYTF,TGTGCCAGCAGCCCACCTGGAGGGGATTACTATGGCTACACCTTC
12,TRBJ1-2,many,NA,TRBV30,CAWAAGAYGYTF,TGTGCCTGGGCGGCAGGGGCCTATGGCTACACCTTC
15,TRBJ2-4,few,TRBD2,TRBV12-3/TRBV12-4,CASSLTSGGANIQYF,TGTGCCAGCAGTTTAACTAGCGGGGGGGCAAACATTCAGTACTTC
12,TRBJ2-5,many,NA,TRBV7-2,CASSLLQETQYF,TGTGCCAGCAGCTTACTTCAAGAGACCCAGTACTTC
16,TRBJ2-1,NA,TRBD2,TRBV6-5,CASSYWATSGHNEQFF,TGTGCCAGCAGTTACTGGGCGACTAGCGGGCACAATGAGCAGTTCTTC
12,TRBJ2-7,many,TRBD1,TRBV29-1,CSVAWTGVEQYF,TGCAGCGTTGCTTGGACAGGGGTTGAGCAGTACTTC
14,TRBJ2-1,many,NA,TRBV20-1,CSARSARLFYEQFF,TGCAGTGCTAGATCTGCCAGGTTGTTTTATGAGCAGTTCTTC
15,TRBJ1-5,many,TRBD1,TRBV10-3,CAISDGQGGNQPQHF,TGTGCCATCAGCGACGGACAGGGAGGCAATCAGCCCCAGCATTTT
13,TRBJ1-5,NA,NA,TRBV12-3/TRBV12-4,CASSFGAGQPQHF,TGTGCCAGCAGTTTTGGGGCTGGGCAGCCCCAGCATTTT
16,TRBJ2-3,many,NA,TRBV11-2,CASSLAGEISTDTQYF,TGTGCCAGCAGCTTGGCCGGGGAGATTAGCACAGATACGCAGTATTTT
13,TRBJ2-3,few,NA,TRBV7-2,CASSFKGADTQYF,TGTGCCAGCAGCTTTAAAGGTGCGGATACGCAGTATTTT
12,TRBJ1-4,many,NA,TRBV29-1,CSVGEGREKLFF,TGCAGCGTTGGAGAGGGACGGGAAAAACTGTTTTTT
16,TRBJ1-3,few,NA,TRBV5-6,CASSGTGQRSGNTIYF,TGTGCCAGCAGCGGAACAGGCCAACGCTCTGGAAACACCATATATTTT
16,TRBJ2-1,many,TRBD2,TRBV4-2,CASSQDPAGGLVEQFF,TGTGCCAGCAGCCAAGATCCAGCGGGGGGGCTTGTTGAGCAGTTCTTC
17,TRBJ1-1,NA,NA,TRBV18,CASSPPTAEGIRAEAFF,TGTGCCAGCTCACCACCGACGGCAGAGGGGATAAGGGCTGAAGCTTTCTTT
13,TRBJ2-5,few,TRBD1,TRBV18,CASSLGQVETQYF,TGTGCCAGCTCACTCGGACAGGTCGAGACCCAGTACTTC
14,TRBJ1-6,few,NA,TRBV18,CASSPTDHNSPLHF,TGTGCCAGCTCACCGACGGACCATAATTCACCCCTCCACTTT
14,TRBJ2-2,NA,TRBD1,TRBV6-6,CASNGQGNTGELFF,TGTGCCAGCAACGGACAGGGGAACACCGGGGAGCTGTTTTTT
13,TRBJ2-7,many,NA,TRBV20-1,CSASPGGRFEQYF,TGCAGTGCTAGCCCCGGGGGCCGGTTCGAGCAGTACTTC
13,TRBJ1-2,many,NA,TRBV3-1,CASSQDSRVGYTF,TGTGCCAGCAGCCAAGACTCTAGGGTCGGCTACACCTTC
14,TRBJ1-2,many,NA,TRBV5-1,CASSLTVQGYGYTF,TGCGCCAGCAGCTTGACGGTACAGGGCTATGGCTACACCTTC
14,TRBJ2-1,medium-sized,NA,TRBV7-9,CASSSVSRYNEQFF,TGTGCCAGCAGCTCTGTTTCTAGGTACAATGAGCAGTTCTTC
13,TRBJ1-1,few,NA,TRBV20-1,CSARSRVGTEAFF,TGCAGTGCTAGATCCAGGGTGGGGACTGAAGCTTTCTTT
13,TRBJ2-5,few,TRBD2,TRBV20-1,CSARVTSEETQYF,TGCAGTGCTAGAGTGACTAGCGAAGAGACCCAGTACTTC
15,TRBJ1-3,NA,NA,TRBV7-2,CASSLAAGVGNTIYF,TGTGCCAGCAGCTTAGCGGCGGGAGTCGGAAACACCATATATTTT
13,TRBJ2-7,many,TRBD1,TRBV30,CAWTHGQGDEQYF,TGTGCCTGGACCCACGGACAGGGCGACGAGCAGTACTTC
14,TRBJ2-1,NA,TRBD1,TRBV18,CASSPRQGTNEQFF,TGTGCCAGCTCACCTCGACAGGGAACCAATGAGCAGTTCTTC
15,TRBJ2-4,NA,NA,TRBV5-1,CASSLAGVDKNIQYF,TGCGCCAGCAGCTTGGCCGGAGTGGACAAAAACATTCAGTACTTC
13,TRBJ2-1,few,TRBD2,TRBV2,CASSAGGLNEQFF,TGTGCCAGCAGCGCGGGGGGGCTGAATGAGCAGTTCTTC
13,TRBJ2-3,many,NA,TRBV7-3,CASSLIRGDTQYF,TGTGCCAGCAGCTTAATTAGGGGGGATACGCAGTATTTT
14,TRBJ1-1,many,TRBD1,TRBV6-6,CASYEAGGNTEAFF,TGTGCCAGCTACGAGGCAGGGGGGAACACTGAAGCTTTCTTT
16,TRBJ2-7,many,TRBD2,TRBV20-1,CSARVPTSGGLYEQYF,TGCAGTGCTAGAGTTCCGACTAGCGGGGGACTCTACGAGCAGTACTTC
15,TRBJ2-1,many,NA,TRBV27,CASTRRGSSYNEQFF,TGTGCCAGCACCCGTAGGGGGAGCTCCTACAATGAGCAGTTCTTC
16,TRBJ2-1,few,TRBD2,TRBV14,CASSQDAGLDYNEQFF,TGTGCCAGCAGCCAGGATGCGGGACTAGACTACAATGAGCAGTTCTTC
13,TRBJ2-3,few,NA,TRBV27,CASSRPNTDTQYF,TGTGCCAGCAGCCGCCCTAACACAGATACGCAGTATTTT
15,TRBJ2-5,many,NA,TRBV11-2,CASSFPWGTQETQYF,TGTGCCAGCAGCTTCCCTTGGGGAACCCAAGAGACCCAGTACTTC
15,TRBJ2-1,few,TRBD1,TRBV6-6,CASTQTGPSYNEQFF,TGTGCCAGCACACAGACAGGGCCCTCCTACAATGAGCAGTTCTTC
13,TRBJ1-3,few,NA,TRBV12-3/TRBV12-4,CASHGVSRNTIYF,TGTGCCAGCCACGGGGTTTCGAGAAACACCATATATTTT
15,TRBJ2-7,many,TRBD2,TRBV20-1,CSAAPGAGDYYEQYF,TGCAGTGCTGCCCCTGGAGCGGGGGACTATTACGAGCAGTACTTC